Here is one T cell receptor beta chain with its context. Its target is not known. CDR3 length equals 13 residues. Germline assignment: CDR1 LNHDA and CDR2 SQIVND (reference sequence). Trimming at V came to 9 bases and at J to 4 bases, leaving 6 bases not matched to a gene. These data are taken from a study of beta chain features in type 1 diabetes. Study-level results: Within each of all four CD4+ subsets, Type 1 diabetes patients had TCRB CDR3s that were moderately but significantly shorter.

Sequenced material consisted of expressed TCRB transcripts (all of the isolated RNA was reverse transcribed). The method was immunoSEQ multiplex PCR; TCRdb's version includes in-frame clones alone and lacks a portion of them. The sample holds a few hundred thousand clones; around 13% are singletons and the top ten take about 0.018%. This chain links TRBV19 with TRBJ2-3; 8 bases agree with TRBD2. Sequencing was done on a sample of naive CD4+ T cells from blood. This TCR was sampled from a man aged 30 to 45 with type 1 diabetes. CDR3 loop: CASQSGRADTQYF. In DNA, the CDR3 is TGTGCCAGCCAGAGCGGGAGAGCAGATACGCAGTATTTT.